These 13 T cell receptor beta chains originate from one sample sequenced in a study of blood T cell repertoires in COVID-19. Only in-frame clones appear in the TCRdb table, and some are missing; sequencing was by immunoSEQ multiplex PCR. The sample has approximately 150,000 clones, roughly 85% seen once. The sequenced sample was PBMCs or T cells enriched from blood (not recorded which). These receptor sequences come from a man in his 60s who had recovered from COVID-19.

This rearrangement joins TRBV27 to TRBJ2-7; a weak D match, TRBD2 (6 bases). CDR3 length: 22 amino acids. Trimming removed 7 bases at V and 7 bases at J, with 44 bases between. Germline V CDR1 and CDR2: MNHEY, SMNVEV (reference sequence). CDR3 region: CASTERDSTAINKWGRWGEQYF. The CDR3 DNA sequence: TGTGCCAGCACCGAACGGGACTCCACCGCCATAAATAAATGGGGCCGATGGGGGGAGCAGTACTTC.

This chain uses TRBV28 with TRBJ1-1; the D gene is possibly TRBD1 (6 bases). The CDR3 is 15 amino acids. Trimming took 6 bases from V and 1 from J, leaving 15 bases between them. Germline-derived CDR1 and CDR2 are MDHEN and SYDVKM. The CDR3, as DNA: TGTGCCAGCAGCCCGTGGACAGTTAAGAACACTGAAGCTTTCTTT. Translating gives CASSPWTVKNTEAFF.

This clone is judged medium-sized. In nucleotides, the CDR3 is TGTGCCAGCAGCCCCAAGTTAGGCAGGGGGCAAGGTGCTGAAGCTTTCTTT. It yields the protein CASSPKLGRGQGAEAFF. This chain joins TRBV5-4 and TRBJ1-1; 8 bases agree with TRBD1. Germline V gene sequence: CDR1 SGHNT, CDR2 YYREEE (reference sequence). Trimming cost V 4 bases and J 6 bases; bases outside gene matches: 17. This CDR3 is built from 17 residues.

The V gene is TRBV5-1, the J gene TRBJ2-3, with D possibly matching TRBD1 (5 bases). Per the germline V gene, CDR1 is SGHRS and CDR2 is YFSETQ. V shed 6 bases and J shed 6 bases, with 5 bases lying between them. This CDR3 is built from 10 residues. The CDR3 nucleotides read TGCGCCAGCACAGGGGATACGCAGTATTTT. Its translation is CASTGDTQYF. Based on the CDR3 plus reference TRBV5-1 and TRBJ2-3, the full variable domain is KAGVTQTPRYLIKTRGQQVTLSCSPISGHRSVSWYQQTPGQGLQFLFEYFSETQRNKGNFPGRFSGRQFSNSRSEMNVSTLELGDSALYLCASTGDTQYFGPGTRLTVL.

A note on this clone: At the DNA level, this CDR3 is encoded by other sequences in the same sample as well. The J gene is TRBJ1-5, the V gene TRBV19; TRBD1 is a possible D gene (5 bases). Deletions cut 5 bases from V and 6 bases from J, with 11 bases between. The CDR3 totals 13 residues. CDR1 and CDR2 from the germline V gene are LNHDA and SQIVND (reference sequence). In nucleotides, the CDR3 is TGTGCCAGTAGTCCTCAGGGTGGTCAGCCCCAGCATTTT. Its translation is CASSPQGGQPQHF. The whole variable domain, filled in from reference TRBV19 and TRBJ1-5, reads DGGITQSPKYLFRKEGQNVTLSCEQNLNHDAMYWYRQDPGQGLRLIYYSQIVNDFQKGDIAEGYSVSREKKESFPLTVTSAQKNPTAFYLCASSPQGGQPQHFGDGTRLSIL.

V gene TRBV24-1 combines with J gene TRBJ2-1; D is unclear. The CDR3 consists of 15 residues. With 3 bases removed from V and 3 bases from J, the gap between germline ends came to 11 bases. Germline V gene sequence: CDR1 KGHDR, CDR2 SFDVKD. CDR3 sequence: CATSDTAQSYNEQFF. The DNA for the CDR3 is TGTGCCACCAGTGATACAGCCCAGAGCTACAATGAGCAGTTCTTC.

The chain couples TRBV5-6 to TRBJ2-5; no clear D gene. The CDR3 length is 13 residues. CDR1 is SGHDT and CDR2 is YYEEEE in the germline V gene. The V and J ends lost 2 bases and 1 base respectively, with 6 bases between them. CDR3 region: CASSFSIQETQYF. The DNA for the CDR3 is TGTGCCAGCAGCTTTAGCATCCAAGAGACCCAGTACTTC.

This clone showed up just a few times. The chain recombines TRBV19 with TRBJ2-7; 9 bases agree with TRBD1. CDR1 LNHDA and CDR2 SQIVND come from the germline V gene (reference sequence). Losses at the gene ends were 6 bases for V and 4 bases for J; bases not matched to a gene: 10. The CDR3 loop spans 15 amino acids. CDR3 in amino acids: CASRGPGTGLYEQYF. The CDR3 nucleotides are TGTGCCAGTAGGGGCCCCGGGACAGGGTTATACGAGCAGTACTTC.

CDR3 sequence (DNA): TGTGCCTGGAGTGTAGGCCAGGGGGGTGGAAACACCATATATTTT. Protein sequence: CAWSVGQGGGNTIYF. The J gene is TRBJ1-3, the V gene TRBV30; 7 nucleotides agree with TRBD1. The CDR3 is 15 residues long. The V gene end was trimmed by 0 bases and the J gene end by 3 bases; junction bases not matched to a gene: 5. Germline V lookup: CDR1 GTSNPN, CDR2 SVGIG (reference sequence).

This rearrangement joins TRBV9 to TRBJ2-3; weak D call: TRBD2 (6 bases). The germline V gene has CDR1 SGDLS and CDR2 YYNGEE. The CDR3 is made up of 14 amino acids. V was pared by 0 bases and J by 4 bases, with 9 bases between. This CDR3 reads CASSVGDFSDTQYF. DNA for the CDR3: TGTGCCAGCAGCGTAGGGGACTTCTCAGATACGCAGTATTTT.

This rearrangement joins TRBV7-2 to TRBJ2-7; the match to TRBD1 covers 7 bases. Germline V gene sequence: CDR1 SGHTA, CDR2 FQGNSA. The CDR3 totals 17 residues. With V trimmed by 1 base and J by 6 bases, 15 bases remained unmatched. The CDR3 spells CASSLGRRTGFGAEQYF. DNA for the CDR3: TGTGCCAGCAGCTTAGGGCGCCGGACAGGTTTTGGGGCCGAGCAGTACTTC.

The V call is TRBV9, the J call TRBJ2-3, with 11 bases fitting TRBD1. Trimming removed 1 base from V and 2 bases from J; junction bases left unmatched: 6. The CDR3 runs 17 residues. Germline V CDR1 and CDR2: SGDLS, YYNGEE. The CDR3 is CASSVIGQGAVTDTQYF. The CDR3 DNA is TGTGCCAGCAGCGTAATTGGACAGGGGGCAGTCACAGATACGCAGTATTTT.

This chain links TRBV19 with TRBJ2-5, with 12 bases aligning to TRBD2. Germline V gene lookup returns CDR1 LNHDA and CDR2 SQIVND (reference sequence). This CDR3 spans 17 amino acids. V shed 5 bases, J shed 0 bases, and the junction held 7 bases outside the gene matches. This chain's CDR3 is CASSPTRTSGDQETQYF. DNA of the CDR3: TGTGCCAGTAGTCCTACAAGGACTAGCGGGGACCAAGAGACCCAGTACTTC.